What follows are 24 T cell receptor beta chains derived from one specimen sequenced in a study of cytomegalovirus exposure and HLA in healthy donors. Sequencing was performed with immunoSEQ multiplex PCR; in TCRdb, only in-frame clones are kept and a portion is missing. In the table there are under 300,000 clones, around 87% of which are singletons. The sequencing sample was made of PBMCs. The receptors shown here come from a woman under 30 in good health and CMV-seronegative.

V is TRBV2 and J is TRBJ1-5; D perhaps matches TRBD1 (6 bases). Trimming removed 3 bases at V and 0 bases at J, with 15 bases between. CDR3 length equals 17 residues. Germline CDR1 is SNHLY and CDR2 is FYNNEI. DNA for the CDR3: TGTGCCAGCAGTGATCCTTGGACAGCAAATAGCAATCAGCCCCAGCATTTT. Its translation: CASSDPWTANSNQPQHF. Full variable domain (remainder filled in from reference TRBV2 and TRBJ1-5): EPEVTQTPSHQVTQMGQEVILRCVPISNHLYFYWYRQILGQKVEFLVSFYNNEISEKSEIFDDQFSVERPDGSNFTLKIRSTKLEDSAMYFCASSDPWTANSNQPQHFGDGTRLSIL.

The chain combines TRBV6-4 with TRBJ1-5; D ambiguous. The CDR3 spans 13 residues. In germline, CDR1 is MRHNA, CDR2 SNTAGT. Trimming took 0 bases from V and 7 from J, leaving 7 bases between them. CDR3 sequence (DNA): TGTGCCAGCAGTGACTCGGCGGGACAGCCCCAGCATTTT. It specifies CASSDSAGQPQHF.

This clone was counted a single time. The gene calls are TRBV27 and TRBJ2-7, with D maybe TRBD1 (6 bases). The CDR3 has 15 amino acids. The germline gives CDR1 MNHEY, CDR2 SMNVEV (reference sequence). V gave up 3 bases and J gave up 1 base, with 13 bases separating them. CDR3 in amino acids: CASSFTTGESYEQYF. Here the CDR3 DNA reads TGTGCCAGCAGTTTCACGACAGGCGAATCCTACGAGCAGTACTTC.

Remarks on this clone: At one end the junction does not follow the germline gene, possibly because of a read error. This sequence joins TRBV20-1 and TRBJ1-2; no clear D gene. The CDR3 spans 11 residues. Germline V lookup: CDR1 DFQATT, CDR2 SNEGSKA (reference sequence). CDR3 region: CSTSGSYGYTF. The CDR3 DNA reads TGCAGTACTAGCGGTTCCTATGGCTACACCTTC.

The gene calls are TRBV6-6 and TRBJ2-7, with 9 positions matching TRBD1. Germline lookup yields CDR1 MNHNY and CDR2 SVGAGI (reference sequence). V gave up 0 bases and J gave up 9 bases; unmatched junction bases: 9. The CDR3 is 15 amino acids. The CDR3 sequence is CASSYSNRGPSGQYF. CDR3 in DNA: TGTGCCAGCAGTTACTCGAACAGGGGGCCGTCTGGGCAGTACTTC.

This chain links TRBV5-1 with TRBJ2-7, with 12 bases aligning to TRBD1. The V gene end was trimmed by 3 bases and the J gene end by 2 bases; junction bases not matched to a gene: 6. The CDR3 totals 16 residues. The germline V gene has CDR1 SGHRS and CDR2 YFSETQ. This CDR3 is CASSWGQGALPYEQYV. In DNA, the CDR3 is TGCGCCAGCAGCTGGGGACAGGGGGCCCTGCCCTACGAGCAGTACGTC.

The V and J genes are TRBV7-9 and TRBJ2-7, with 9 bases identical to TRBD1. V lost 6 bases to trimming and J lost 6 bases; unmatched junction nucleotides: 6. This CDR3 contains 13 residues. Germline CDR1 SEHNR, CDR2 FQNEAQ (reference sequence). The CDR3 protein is CASRSGTGPEQYV. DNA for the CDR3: TGTGCCAGCAGATCCGGGACAGGGCCCGAGCAGTACGTC.

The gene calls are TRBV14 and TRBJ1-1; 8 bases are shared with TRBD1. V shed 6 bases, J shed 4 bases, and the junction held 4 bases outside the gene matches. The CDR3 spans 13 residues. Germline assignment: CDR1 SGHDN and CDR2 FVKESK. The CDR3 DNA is TGTGCCAGCAGTATAACAGGGGGCACTGAAGCTTTCTTT. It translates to CASSITGGTEAFF.

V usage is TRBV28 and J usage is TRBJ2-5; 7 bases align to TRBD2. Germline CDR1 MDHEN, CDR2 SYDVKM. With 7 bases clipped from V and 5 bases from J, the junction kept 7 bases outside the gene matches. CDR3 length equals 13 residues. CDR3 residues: CASTPTSSETQYF. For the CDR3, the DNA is TGTGCCAGCACCCCGACTAGCTCGGAGACCCAGTACTTC.

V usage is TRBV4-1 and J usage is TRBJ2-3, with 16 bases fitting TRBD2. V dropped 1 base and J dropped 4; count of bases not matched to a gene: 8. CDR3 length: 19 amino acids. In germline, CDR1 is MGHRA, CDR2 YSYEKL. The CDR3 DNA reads TGCGCCAGCAGCCAAGTTGGGACTAGCGGGGGGGCCGTAGCAGATACGCAGTATTTT. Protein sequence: CASSQVGTSGGAVADTQYF.

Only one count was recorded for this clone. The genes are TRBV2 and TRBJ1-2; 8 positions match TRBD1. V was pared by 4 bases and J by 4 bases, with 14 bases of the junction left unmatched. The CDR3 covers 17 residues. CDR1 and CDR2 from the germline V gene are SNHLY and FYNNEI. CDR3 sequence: CASSAPTGDRIGYGYTF. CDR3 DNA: TGTGCCAGCAGTGCGCCGACAGGGGACAGGATAGGCTATGGCTACACCTTC.

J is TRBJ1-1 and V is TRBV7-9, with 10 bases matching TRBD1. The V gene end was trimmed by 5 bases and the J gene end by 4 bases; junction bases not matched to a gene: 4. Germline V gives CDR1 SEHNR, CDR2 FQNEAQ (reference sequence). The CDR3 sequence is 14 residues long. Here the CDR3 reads CASSAWDRGTEAFF. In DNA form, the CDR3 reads TGTGCCAGCAGCGCCTGGGACAGGGGCACTGAAGCTTTCTTT.

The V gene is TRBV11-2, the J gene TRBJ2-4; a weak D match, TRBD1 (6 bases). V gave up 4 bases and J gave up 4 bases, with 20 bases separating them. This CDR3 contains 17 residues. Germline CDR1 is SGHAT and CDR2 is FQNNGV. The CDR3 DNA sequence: TGTGCCAGCAGCTCTATTCGATGGACAGCTTTTAAAAACATTCAGTACTTC. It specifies CASSSIRWTAFKNIQYF.

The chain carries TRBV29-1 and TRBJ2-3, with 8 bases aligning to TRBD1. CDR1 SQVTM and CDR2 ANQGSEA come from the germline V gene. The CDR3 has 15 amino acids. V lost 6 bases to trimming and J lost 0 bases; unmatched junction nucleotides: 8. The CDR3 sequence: CSVGNTGGSTDTQYF. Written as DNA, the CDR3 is TGCAGCGTGGGGAACACAGGGGGGAGCACAGATACGCAGTATTTT.

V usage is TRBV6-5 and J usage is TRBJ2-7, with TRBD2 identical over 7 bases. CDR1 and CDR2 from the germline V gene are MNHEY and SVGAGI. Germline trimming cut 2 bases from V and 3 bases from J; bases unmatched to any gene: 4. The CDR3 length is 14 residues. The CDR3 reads CASSYLRTSYEQYF. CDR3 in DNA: TGTGCCAGCAGTTACCTCCGGACTAGCTACGAGCAGTACTTC.

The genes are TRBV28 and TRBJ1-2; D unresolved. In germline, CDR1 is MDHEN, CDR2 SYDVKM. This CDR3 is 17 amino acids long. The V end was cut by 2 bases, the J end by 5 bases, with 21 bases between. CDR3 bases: TGTGCCAGCAGTTTACCCTGGTTAGAAATGACGACATATGGCTACACCTTC. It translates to CASSLPWLEMTTYGYTF.

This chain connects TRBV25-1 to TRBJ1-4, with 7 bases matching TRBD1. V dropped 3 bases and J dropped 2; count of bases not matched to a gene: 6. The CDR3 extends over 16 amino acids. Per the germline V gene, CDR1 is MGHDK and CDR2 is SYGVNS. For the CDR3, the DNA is TGTGCCAGCAGTGATAGAACAGGGGTTACTAATGAAAAACTGTTTTTT. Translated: CASSDRTGVTNEKLFF.

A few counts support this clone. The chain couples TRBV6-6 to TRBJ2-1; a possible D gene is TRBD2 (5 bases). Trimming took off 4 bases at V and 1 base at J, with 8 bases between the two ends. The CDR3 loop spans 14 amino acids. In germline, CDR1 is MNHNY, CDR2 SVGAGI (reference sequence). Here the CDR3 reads CASSSGGSYNEQFF. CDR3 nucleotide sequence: TGTGCCAGCAGTTCGGGCGGGTCCTACAATGAGCAGTTCTTC.

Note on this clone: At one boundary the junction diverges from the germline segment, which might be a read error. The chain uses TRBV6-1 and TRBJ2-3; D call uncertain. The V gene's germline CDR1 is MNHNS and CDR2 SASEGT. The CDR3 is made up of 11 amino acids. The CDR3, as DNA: TGTGCCAAGTCCTGCACTGATACGCAGTATTTT. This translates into CAKSCTDTQYF.

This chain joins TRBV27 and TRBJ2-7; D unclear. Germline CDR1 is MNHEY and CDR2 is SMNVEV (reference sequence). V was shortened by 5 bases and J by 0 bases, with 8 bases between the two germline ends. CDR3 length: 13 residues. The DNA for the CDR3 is TGTGCCAGCAGTCTCACAATCTCCTACGAGCAGTACTTC. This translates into CASSLTISYEQYF.

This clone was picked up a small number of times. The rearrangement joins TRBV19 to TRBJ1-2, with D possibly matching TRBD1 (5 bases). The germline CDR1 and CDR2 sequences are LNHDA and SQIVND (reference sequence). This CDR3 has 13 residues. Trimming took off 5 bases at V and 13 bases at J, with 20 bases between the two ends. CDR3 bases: TGTGCCAGTAGTGAGAGGGCCAGGGACTCATGCACCTTC. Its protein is CASSERARDSCTF.

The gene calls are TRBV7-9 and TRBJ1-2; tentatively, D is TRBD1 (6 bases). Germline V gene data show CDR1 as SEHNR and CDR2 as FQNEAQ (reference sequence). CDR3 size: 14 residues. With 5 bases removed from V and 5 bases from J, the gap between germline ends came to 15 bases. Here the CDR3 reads CASSPGDGRYGYTF. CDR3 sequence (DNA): TGTGCCAGCAGCCCAGGGGACGGACGGTATGGCTACACCTTC.

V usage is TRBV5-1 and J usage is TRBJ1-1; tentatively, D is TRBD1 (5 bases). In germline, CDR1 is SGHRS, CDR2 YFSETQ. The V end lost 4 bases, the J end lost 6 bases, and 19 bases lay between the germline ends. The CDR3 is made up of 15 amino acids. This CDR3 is CASSPQGEGSPEAFF. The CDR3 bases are TGCGCCAGCAGCCCCCAGGGTGAAGGGTCCCCTGAAGCTTTCTTT.

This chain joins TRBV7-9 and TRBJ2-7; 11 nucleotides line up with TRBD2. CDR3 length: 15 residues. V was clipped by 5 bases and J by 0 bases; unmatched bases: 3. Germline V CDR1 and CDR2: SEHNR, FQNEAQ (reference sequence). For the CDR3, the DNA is TGTGCCAGCAGCACTAGCGGGGGCAGCTCCTACGAGCAGTACTTC. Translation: CASSTSGGSSYEQYF.